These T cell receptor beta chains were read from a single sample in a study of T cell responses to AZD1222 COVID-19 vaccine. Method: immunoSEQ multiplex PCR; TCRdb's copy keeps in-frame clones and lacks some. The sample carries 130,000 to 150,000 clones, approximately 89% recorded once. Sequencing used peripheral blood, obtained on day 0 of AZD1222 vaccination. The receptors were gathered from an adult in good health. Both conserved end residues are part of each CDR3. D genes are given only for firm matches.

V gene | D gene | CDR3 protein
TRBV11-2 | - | CASSSGTHNQPQHF
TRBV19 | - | CASSPSAGAWETQYF
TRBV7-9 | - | CASSPGEDTQYF
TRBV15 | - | CATSRGWGYGSPLHF
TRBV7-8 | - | CASSRSRLDTQYF
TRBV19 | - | CASSRTHTQTGNTIYF
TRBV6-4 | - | CASALRANEKLFF
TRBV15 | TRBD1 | CATSQDRLAGELFF
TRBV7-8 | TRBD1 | CASSLTGGDTGELFF
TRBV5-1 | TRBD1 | CASSRDSFLGSPLHF
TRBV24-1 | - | CATGSGTQPIMNTEAFF
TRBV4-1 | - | CASSLGGVPAEAFF
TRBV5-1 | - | CASSSPGRSGYTF
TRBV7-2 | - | CASNAASSYNEQFF
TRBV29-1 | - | CSVQSGNTIYF
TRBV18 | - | CASSPAQGSGNTIYF
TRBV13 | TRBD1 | CASSLRTGGPQPQHF
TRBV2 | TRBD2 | CASRLAGTDTQYF
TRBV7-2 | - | CASSAQGSNSPLHF
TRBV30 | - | CAWSPGPLLNGPQHF
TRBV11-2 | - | CASSLWGTEAFF
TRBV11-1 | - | CASSFMGDTEAFF
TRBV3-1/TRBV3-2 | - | CASSPSVNTIYF
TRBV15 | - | CATSRDKTQYF
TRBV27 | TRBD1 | CASNLRDSQSHEQYF
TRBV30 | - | CAWDQAFHNSPLHF
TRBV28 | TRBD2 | CASSPTPLLAENTGELFF
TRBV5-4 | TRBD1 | CASSLGQGETDTQYF
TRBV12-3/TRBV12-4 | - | CASSLGGAWGYTF
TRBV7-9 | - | CASSLAQFNEQFF
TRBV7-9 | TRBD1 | CASSLTGAYGYTF
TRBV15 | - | CATSRDGFYNSPLHF
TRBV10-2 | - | CASRSSDLYEQYF
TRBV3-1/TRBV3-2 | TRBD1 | CASSRSDRVSTEAFF
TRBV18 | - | CASSPRVVDSSSYNEQFF
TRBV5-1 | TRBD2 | CASSLGFSGGFLYTDTQYF
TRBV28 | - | CASSPRPHEQYF
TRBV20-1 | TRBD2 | CSASFSGGQSEQFF
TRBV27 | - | CASSPYRGLIYSPLHF
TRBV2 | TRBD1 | CAGGRDRDFEQYF